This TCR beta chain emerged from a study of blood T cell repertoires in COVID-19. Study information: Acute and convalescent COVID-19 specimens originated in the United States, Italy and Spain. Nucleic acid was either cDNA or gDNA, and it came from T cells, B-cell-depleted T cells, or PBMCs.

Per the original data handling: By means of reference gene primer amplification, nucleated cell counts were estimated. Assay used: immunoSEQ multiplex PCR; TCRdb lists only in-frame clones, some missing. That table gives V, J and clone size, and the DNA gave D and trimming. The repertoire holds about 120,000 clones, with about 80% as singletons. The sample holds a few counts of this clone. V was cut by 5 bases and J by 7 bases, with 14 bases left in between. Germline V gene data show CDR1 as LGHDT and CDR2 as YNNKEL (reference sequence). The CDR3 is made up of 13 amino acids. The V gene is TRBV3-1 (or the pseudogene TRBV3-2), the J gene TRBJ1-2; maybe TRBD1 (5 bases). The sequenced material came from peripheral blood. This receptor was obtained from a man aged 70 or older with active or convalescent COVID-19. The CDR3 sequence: CASSNSGLGGYTF. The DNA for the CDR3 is TGTGCCAGCAGCAACTCAGGGTTAGGTGGCTACACCTTC.